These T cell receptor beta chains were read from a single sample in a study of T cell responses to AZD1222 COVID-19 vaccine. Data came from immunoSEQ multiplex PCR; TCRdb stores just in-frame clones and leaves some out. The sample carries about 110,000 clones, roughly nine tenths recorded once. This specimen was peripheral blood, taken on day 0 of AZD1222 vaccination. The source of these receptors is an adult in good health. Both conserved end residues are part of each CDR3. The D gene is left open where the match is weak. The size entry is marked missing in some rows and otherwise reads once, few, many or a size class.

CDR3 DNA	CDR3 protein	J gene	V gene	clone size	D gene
TGCGCCAGCAGCTTGCTATATCCCCAGGGGGGGACCCAGTACTTC	CASSLLYPQGGTQYF	TRBJ2-5	TRBV5-1	-	-
TGCGCCAGCAGCTTGGGGCTAGCGGGGGCCGTAATTCAAGAGACCCAGTACTTC	CASSLGLAGAVIQETQYF	TRBJ2-5	TRBV5-1	-	TRBD2
TGTGCCAGCAGCAACTACAGGGGAGGAAATCAGCCCCAGCATTTT	CASSNYRGGNQPQHF	TRBJ1-5	TRBV6-2/TRBV6-3	-	TRBD1
TGTGCCAGCAGTCAATATCGGTACAATGAGCAGTTCTTC	CASSQYRYNEQFF	TRBJ2-1	TRBV6-2/TRBV6-3	-	-
TGTGCCAGCAGCTTAAATAAAGGGACAGTCCCTTATGGCTACACCTTC	CASSLNKGTVPYGYTF	TRBJ1-2	TRBV13	-	TRBD1
TGTGCCAGCAGCTCCCCCGGCCGACGGGGAGTCACCGGGGAGCTGTTTTTT	CASSSPGRRGVTGELFF	TRBJ2-2	TRBV7-2	once	-
TGTGCCAGCAGCGTAGGGCCGAGCTCCTACAATGAGCAGTTCTTC	CASSVGPSSYNEQFF	TRBJ2-1	TRBV11-3	-	-
TGTGCCAGTAGCTCCCCGGACAGGGGACGAACTGAAGCTTTCTTT	CASSSPDRGRTEAFF	TRBJ1-1	TRBV19	few	TRBD1
TGTGCCAGCAGCTTCCGGGACGGGACTTACGAGCAGTACTTC	CASSFRDGTYEQYF	TRBJ2-7	TRBV5-8	-	-
TGTGCCAGCAGTCCCACTGGACAGGGGGACTACGAGCAGTACTTC	CASSPTGQGDYEQYF	TRBJ2-7	TRBV6-5	-	TRBD1
TGCGCCAGCAGCTTGGTGAATCCTAACTATGGCTACACCTTC	CASSLVNPNYGYTF	TRBJ1-2	TRBV5-1	few	-
TGTGCCTGGAGTAGCCACTCTGGAAACACCATATATTTT	CAWSSHSGNTIYF	TRBJ1-3	TRBV30	-	-
TGTGCCAGCAGCGTGGGACTGAGCTCCTACAATGAGCAGTTCTTC	CASSVGLSSYNEQFF	TRBJ2-1	TRBV9	-	-
TGTGCCAGCAGTGAAGCCCGTGCTAGCACAGATACGCAGTATTTT	CASSEARASTDTQYF	TRBJ2-3	TRBV2	few	-
TGTGCCAGTAGTATAAGGCGGGAGGCAGGGCAAATGGAGTCCTACGAGCAGTACTTC	CASSIRREAGQMESYEQYF	TRBJ2-7	TRBV19	once	TRBD2
TGTGCCAGCAGCACCGGACAGGGCGCAGATACGCAGTATTTT	CASSTGQGADTQYF	TRBJ2-3	TRBV5-4	-	TRBD1
TGTGCCAGCAGCCCTACAGCGGGGGGCCGCGATACGCAGTATTTT	CASSPTAGGRDTQYF	TRBJ2-3	TRBV3-1/TRBV3-2	-	TRBD2
TGTGCCACAGGACTTTTGAACACTGAAGCTTTCTTT	CATGLLNTEAFF	TRBJ1-1	TRBV28	-	-
TGTGCCAGCAGGCGGACTAGCGTTGACACCGGGGAGCTGTTTTTT	CASRRTSVDTGELFF	TRBJ2-2	TRBV2	-	TRBD2
TGTGCCAGCAGTTCCGTCACTGAAGCTTTCTTT	CASSSVTEAFF	TRBJ1-1	TRBV27	-	-
TGTGCCAGCAGTCTCGGGACAGGGTTCGGAGAGCAGTACTTC	CASSLGTGFGEQYF	TRBJ2-7	TRBV6-6	-	TRBD1
TGTGCCACCAGCAGAGATAACGGTTATGGCTACACCTTC	CATSRDNGYGYTF	TRBJ1-2	TRBV15	-	-
TGTGCCAGCAGACCAGCTAGCGGGAGGGCCCATGAGCAGTTCTTC	CASRPASGRAHEQFF	TRBJ2-1	TRBV5-4	-	TRBD2
TGTGCCACCAGTGAGGGGCTACATGGCTACACCTTC	CATSEGLHGYTF	TRBJ1-2	TRBV24-1	-	-
TGCAGTGCTAGAGCAGCGGGACAGTTCTTC	CSARAAGQFF	TRBJ2-1	TRBV20-1	once	TRBD2
TGTGCCAGCAGCCCCTTTCCGCGGGGGGGGGAGCTGTTTTTT	CASSPFPRGGELFF	TRBJ2-2	TRBV14	-	TRBD2
TGTGCCAGCAGCAGGGAGGTAGAGACTGAAGCTTTCTTT	CASSREVETEAFF	TRBJ1-1	TRBV6-4	-	-
TGTGCCAGCAGTGAACAGGGCAGGGGGCGGGTTAATGAAAAACTGTTTTTT	CASSEQGRGRVNEKLFF	TRBJ1-4	TRBV2	-	TRBD1
TGTGCCAGCAGCTTAGGGGCTAGCGGGTCTACAGATGAGCAGTTCTTC	CASSLGASGSTDEQFF	TRBJ2-1	TRBV11-2	-	TRBD2
TGTGCCAGCAGCCCGGGAATCGGAGGCATGAACACTGAAGCTTTCTTT	CASSPGIGGMNTEAFF	TRBJ1-1	TRBV9	-	-
TGCGCCAGCAGCTGGGCCGGGACAGGGGATGAAAAACTGTTTTTT	CASSWAGTGDEKLFF	TRBJ1-4	TRBV5-1	-	TRBD1
TGTGCCAGCAGCCCTACGACAGGGGACAATGAGCAGTTCTTC	CASSPTTGDNEQFF	TRBJ2-1	TRBV11-1	-	TRBD1
TGTGCCAGCAGTTTGGGTCTCCAGGTCAATGAGCAGTTCTTC	CASSLGLQVNEQFF	TRBJ2-1	TRBV27	-	-
TGTGCCAGCAGTTCCCCCAGGGAAAAGTACTACGAGCAGTACTTC	CASSSPREKYYEQYF	TRBJ2-7	TRBV28	-	-
TGTGCCAGCAGCAAAGAAGTCCTTATCACGAGGTCCCAAAACACCATATATTTT	CASSKEVLITRSQNTIYF	TRBJ1-3	TRBV21-1	-	-
TGTGCCAGCACCCCTTCCGGGACTAGCGGGAGATTTACCTACGAGCAGTACTTC	CASTPSGTSGRFTYEQYF	TRBJ2-7	TRBV5-5	-	TRBD2
TGTGCCAGCAGCCTATTCATCGGGACTAGCGGGAGGGCGATAGATACGCAGTATTTT	CASSLFIGTSGRAIDTQYF	TRBJ2-3	TRBV6-2/TRBV6-3	-	TRBD2
TGTGCCAGCAGTTACGGTCGGGCGGGGGCGCGGAACACCGGGGAGCTGTTTTTT	CASSYGRAGARNTGELFF	TRBJ2-2	TRBV6-2/TRBV6-3	once	-
TGTGCCAGCGGGCTAGCGGGCGACACCGGGGAGCTGTTTTTT	CASGLAGDTGELFF	TRBJ2-2	TRBV6-5	-	TRBD2
TGCAGTGCTAGGGGAGCTGAAGCTTTCTTT	CSARGAEAFF	TRBJ1-1	TRBV20-1	-	-
TGTGCCAGCAGCCTGGGAAATGAGCAGTTCTTC	CASSLGNEQFF	TRBJ2-1	TRBV4-2	few	-
TGTGCCAGCAGTTACTCGGGGGACAGAGGATCACCCCTCCACTTT	CASSYSGDRGSPLHF	TRBJ1-6	TRBV6-5	-	TRBD1
TGTGCCAGCAGAGCGCCCCCAGGGAACACCGGGGAGCTGTTTTTT	CASRAPPGNTGELFF	TRBJ2-2	TRBV6-5	-	-
TGCGCCAGCAGCTTGTTGTCAGGGGGCGACGAGCAGTACTTC	CASSLLSGGDEQYF	TRBJ2-7	TRBV5-1	-	TRBD1
TGCGCCAGCAGCTTGGACAGCACTTCTGGGGCCAACGTCCTGACTTTC	CASSLDSTSGANVLTF	TRBJ2-6	TRBV5-1	-	-
TGTGCCTGGAGCGGGGGGAACACAGATACGCAGTATTTT	CAWSGGNTDTQYF	TRBJ2-3	TRBV30	-	TRBD2
TGTGCCGCGGGGGGCTCGGCTGGAAACACCATATATTTT	CAAGGSAGNTIYF	TRBJ1-3	TRBV27	-	-
TGCGCCAGCAGATCCGCCGGGGGGCCTATTGAAGCTTTCTTT	CASRSAGGPIEAFF	TRBJ1-1	TRBV4-1	-	-
TGTGCCAGCAGTCCCGGGTGGCCCGGGGAGCTGTTTTTT	CASSPGWPGELFF	TRBJ2-2	TRBV2	-	-
TGTGCCAGCAGCCAAGGGACAGGGAATCCCATATATTTT	CASSQGTGNPIYF	TRBJ1-3	TRBV3-1/TRBV3-2	-	TRBD1
TGTGCCAGCAGCTCGCGGCTGTACAATGAGCAGTTCTTC	CASSSRLYNEQFF	TRBJ2-1	TRBV3-1/TRBV3-2	-	-
TGTGCCAGCAGTGAGTGGATCTACGAGCAGTACTTC	CASSEWIYEQYF	TRBJ2-7	TRBV2	-	-
TGTGCCACCAGCAGGGCCAGGGGGGACTATGGCTACACCTTC	CATSRARGDYGYTF	TRBJ1-2	TRBV15	-	TRBD1
TGTGCCAGCAGCCCGCTGGACACCCGATATGGCTACACCTTC	CASSPLDTRYGYTF	TRBJ1-2	TRBV14	-	-
TGTGCCAGCAGCCTGGGAGGGACTAGCCATTACTTC	CASSLGGTSHYF	TRBJ2-7	TRBV11-2	-	TRBD2
TGTGCCAGCAGTGACGGGGGACAGGGGGCAGATACGCAGTATTTT	CASSDGGQGADTQYF	TRBJ2-3	TRBV6-4	few	TRBD1
TGTGCCAGCAGTTTTCGGACAGCGAACACTGAAGCTTTCTTT	CASSFRTANTEAFF	TRBJ1-1	TRBV5-5	-	-
TGTGCCAGCAGCCGGGACCAACAGATGACCGCCGTTCAGTACTTC	CASSRDQQMTAVQYF	TRBJ2-4	TRBV5-8	-	-
TGTGCCAGCAGTGGGACCGGACCTGGGTATGGCTACACCTTC	CASSGTGPGYGYTF	TRBJ1-2	TRBV6-4	-	-